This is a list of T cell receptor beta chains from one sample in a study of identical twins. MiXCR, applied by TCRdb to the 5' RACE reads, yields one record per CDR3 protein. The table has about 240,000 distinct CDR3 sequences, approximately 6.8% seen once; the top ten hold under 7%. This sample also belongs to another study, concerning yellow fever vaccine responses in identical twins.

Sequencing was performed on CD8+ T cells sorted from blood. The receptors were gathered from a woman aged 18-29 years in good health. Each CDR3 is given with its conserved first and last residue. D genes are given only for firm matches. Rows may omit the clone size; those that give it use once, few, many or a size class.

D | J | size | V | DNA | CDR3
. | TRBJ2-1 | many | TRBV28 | TGTGCCAGCAGTGCCAACTACTACAATGAGCAGTTCTTC | CASSANYYNEQFF
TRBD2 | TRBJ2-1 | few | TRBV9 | TGTGCCAGCAGCGTAGATACTAGCGGGAGGCCGATACTTAACAATGAGCAGTTCTTC | CASSVDTSGRPILNNEQFF
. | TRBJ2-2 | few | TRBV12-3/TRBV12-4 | TGTGCCAGCAGTCCCTCGGACGCGCGCGGGGAGCTGTTTTTT | CASSPSDARGELFF
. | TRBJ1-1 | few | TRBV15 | TGTGCCACCAGCAGTCGGGAGAACACTGAAGCTTTCTTT | CATSSRENTEAFF
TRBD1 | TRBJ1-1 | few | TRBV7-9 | TGTGCCAGCAGCCCTTGGACAGGTCCTTCGATGAACACTGAAGCTTTCTTT | CASSPWTGPSMNTEAFF
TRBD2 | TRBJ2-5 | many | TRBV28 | TGTGCCAGCGCAGGGACTAGCTATTGGGAGACCCAGTACTTC | CASAGTSYWETQYF
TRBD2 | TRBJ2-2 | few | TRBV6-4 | TGTGCCAGCAGTGACTCGGGACTAGCGGGAAACACCGGGGAGCTGTTTTTT | CASSDSGLAGNTGELFF
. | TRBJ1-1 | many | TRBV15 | TGTGCCACCAGCAGACAGGGCATGAACACTGAAGCTTTCTTT | CATSRQGMNTEAFF
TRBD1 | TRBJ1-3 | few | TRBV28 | TGTGCCAGCAGTGCCTGGGACAGCTCTGGAAACACCATATATTTT | CASSAWDSSGNTIYF
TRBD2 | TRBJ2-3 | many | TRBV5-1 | TGCGCCAGCAGCCTCACACGGGGGGAGGCGCAGTATTTT | CASSLTRGEAQYF
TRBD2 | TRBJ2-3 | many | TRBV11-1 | TGTGCCAGCAGCTTATCAGCGGGAGGGCCCACAGATACGCAGTATTTT | CASSLSAGGPTDTQYF
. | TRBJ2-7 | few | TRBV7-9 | TGTGCCAGCAGCCCGCAGGGGCCACAGGGCTACGAGCAGTACTTC | CASSPQGPQGYEQYF
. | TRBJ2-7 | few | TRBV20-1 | TGCAGTGCTAGGACAGGACATTCCTACGAGCAGTACTTC | CSARTGHSYEQYF
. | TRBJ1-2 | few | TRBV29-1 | TGCAGCGTTGATTTTGGAGGCAATAACTATGGCTACACCTTC | CSVDFGGNNYGYTF
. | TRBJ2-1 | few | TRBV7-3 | TGTGCCAGCAGCTTAGGTACAGGGCTCGATGAGCAGTTCTTC | CASSLGTGLDEQFF
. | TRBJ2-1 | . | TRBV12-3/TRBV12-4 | TGTGCCAGCAGTTGGGGCGGGACGGATGAGCAGTTCTTC | CASSWGGTDEQFF
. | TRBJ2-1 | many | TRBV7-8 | TGTGCCAGCAGCTTAGATCAGGGGCCTGAGCAGTTCTTC | CASSLDQGPEQFF